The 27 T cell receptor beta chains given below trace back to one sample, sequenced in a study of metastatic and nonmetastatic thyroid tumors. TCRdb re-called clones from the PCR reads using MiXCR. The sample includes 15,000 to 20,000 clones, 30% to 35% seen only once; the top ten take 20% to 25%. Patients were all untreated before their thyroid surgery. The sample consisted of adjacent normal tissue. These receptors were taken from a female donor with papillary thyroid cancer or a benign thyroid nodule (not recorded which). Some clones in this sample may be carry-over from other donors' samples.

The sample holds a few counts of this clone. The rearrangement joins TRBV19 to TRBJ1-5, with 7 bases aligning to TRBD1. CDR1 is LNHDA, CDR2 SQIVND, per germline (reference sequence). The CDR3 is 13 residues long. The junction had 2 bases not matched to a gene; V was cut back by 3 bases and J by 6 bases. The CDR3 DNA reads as TGTGCCAGTAGTATTCAGGGGGGTCAGCCCCAGCATTTT. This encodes CASSIQGGQPQHF.

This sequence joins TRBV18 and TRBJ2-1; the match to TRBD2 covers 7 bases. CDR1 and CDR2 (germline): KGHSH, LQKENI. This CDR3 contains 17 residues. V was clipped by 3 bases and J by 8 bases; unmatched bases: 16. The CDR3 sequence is CASSPRVAGVPEDEQFF. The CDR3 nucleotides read TGTGCCAGCTCACCCAGGGTCGCGGGAGTCCCGGAAGATGAGCAGTTCTTC.

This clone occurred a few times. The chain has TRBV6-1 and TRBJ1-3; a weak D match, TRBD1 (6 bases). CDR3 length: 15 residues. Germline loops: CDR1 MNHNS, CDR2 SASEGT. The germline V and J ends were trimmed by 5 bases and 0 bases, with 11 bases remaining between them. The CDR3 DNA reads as TGTGCCAGCAGTCGACAGGCCTACTCTGGAAACACCATATATTTT. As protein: CASSRQAYSGNTIYF.

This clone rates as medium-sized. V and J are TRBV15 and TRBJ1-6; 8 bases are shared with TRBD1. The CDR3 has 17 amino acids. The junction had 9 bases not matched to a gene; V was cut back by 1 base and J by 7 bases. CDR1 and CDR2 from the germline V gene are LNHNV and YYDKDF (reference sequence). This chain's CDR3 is CATSRGGQGAKNSPLHF. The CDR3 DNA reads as TGTGCCACCAGCAGAGGTGGCCAGGGGGCGAAAAATTCACCCCTCCACTTT.

CDR3 coding DNA: TGTGCCAGCAGTACGAGACAGGGTACCACCTACGAGCAGTACTTC. Translating it yields CASSTRQGTTYEQYF. The genes are TRBV6-2 or TRBV6-3 and TRBJ2-7, with 7 bases matching TRBD1. The germline CDR1 and CDR2 sequences are MNHEY and SVGEGT. V was clipped by 5 bases and J by 2 bases; unmatched bases: 9. The CDR3 totals 15 residues.

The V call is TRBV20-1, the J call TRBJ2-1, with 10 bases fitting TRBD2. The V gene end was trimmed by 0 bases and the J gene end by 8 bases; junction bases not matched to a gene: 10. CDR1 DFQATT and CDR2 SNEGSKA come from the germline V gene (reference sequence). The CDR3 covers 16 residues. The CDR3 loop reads CSARDKLAGREYEQFF. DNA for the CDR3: TGCAGTGCTAGAGATAAACTAGCGGGGAGGGAGTATGAGCAGTTCTTC.

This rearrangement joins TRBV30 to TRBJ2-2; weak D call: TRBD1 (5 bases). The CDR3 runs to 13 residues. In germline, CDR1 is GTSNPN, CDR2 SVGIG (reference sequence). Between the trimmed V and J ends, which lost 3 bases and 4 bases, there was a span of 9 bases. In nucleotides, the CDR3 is TGTGCCTGGAGCCGCCAGGGCACCGGGGAGCTGTTTTTT. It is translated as CAWSRQGTGELFF.

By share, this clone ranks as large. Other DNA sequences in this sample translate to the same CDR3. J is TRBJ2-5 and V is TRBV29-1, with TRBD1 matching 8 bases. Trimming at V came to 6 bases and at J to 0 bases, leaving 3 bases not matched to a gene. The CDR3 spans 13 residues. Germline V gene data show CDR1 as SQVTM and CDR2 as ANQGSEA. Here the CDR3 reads CSVGDRYQETQYF. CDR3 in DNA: TGCAGCGTGGGGGACAGGTACCAAGAGACCCAGTACTTC.

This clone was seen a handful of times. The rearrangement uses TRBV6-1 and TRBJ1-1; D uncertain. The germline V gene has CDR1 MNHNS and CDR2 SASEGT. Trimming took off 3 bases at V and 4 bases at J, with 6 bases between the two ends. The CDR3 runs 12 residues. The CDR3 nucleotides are TGTGCCAGCAGTGATCAGTTCACTGAAGCTTTCTTT. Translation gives CASSDQFTEAFF.

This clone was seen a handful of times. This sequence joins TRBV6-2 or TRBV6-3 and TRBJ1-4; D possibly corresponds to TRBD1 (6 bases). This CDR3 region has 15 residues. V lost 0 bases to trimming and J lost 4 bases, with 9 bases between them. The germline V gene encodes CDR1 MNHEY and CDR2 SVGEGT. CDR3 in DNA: TGTGCCAGCAGTTACTCGGGAGGGGGTAATGAAAAACTGTTTTTT. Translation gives CASSYSGGGNEKLFF.

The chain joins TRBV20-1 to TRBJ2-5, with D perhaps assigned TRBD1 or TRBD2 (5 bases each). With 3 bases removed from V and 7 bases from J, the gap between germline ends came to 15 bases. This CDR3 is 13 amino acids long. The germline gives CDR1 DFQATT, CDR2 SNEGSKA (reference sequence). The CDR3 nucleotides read TGCAGTGCTAGGAGAGGGGACCCCGGGACCCAGTACTTC. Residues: CSARRGDPGTQYF.

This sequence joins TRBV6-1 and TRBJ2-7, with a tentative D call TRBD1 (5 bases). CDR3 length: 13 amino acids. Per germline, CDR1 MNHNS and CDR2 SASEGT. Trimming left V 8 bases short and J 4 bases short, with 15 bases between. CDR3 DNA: TGTGCCAGCCTATCTTTGACAGATTACGAGCAGTACTTC. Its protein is CASLSLTDYEQYF.

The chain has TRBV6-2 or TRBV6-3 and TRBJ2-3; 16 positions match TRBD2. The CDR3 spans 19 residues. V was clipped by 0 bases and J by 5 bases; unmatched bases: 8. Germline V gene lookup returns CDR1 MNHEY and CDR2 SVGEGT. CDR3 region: CASSYSGTSGRALGDTQYF. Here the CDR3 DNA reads TGTGCCAGCAGTTACTCTGGGACTAGCGGGAGGGCCCTCGGAGATACGCAGTATTTT.

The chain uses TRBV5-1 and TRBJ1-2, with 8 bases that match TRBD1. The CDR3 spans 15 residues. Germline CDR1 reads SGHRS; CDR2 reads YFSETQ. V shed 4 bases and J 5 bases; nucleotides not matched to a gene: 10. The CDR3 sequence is CASSPGQGFGYGYTF. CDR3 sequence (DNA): TGCGCCAGCAGCCCCGGACAGGGTTTCGGTTATGGCTACACCTTC.

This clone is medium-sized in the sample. CDR3 residues: CASSANPGGASYEQYF. CDR3 sequence (DNA): TGTGCCAGCAGTGCGAACCCGGGGGGGGCTTCCTACGAGCAGTACTTC. The J gene is TRBJ2-7, the V gene TRBV6-1; 8 nucleotides match TRBD2. CDR1 is MNHNS, CDR2 SASEGT, per germline. V lost 4 bases to trimming and J lost 1 base; unmatched junction nucleotides: 9. The CDR3 totals 16 residues.

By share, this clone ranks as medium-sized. CDR3 in DNA: TGTGCCAGCAGCTTGGCCGGGCAGAACACAGATACGCAGTATTTT. It yields the protein CASSLAGQNTDTQYF. The rearrangement uses TRBV5-5 and TRBJ2-3; D not resolved. Germline V gene lookup returns CDR1 SGHKS and CDR2 YYEKEE (reference sequence). Trimming removed 0 bases at V and 2 bases at J, with 10 bases between. The CDR3 has 15 residues.

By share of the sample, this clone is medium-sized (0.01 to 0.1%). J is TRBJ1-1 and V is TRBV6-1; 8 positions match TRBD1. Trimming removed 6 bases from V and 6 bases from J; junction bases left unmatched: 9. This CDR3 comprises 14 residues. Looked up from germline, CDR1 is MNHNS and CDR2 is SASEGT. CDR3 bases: TGTGCCAGCAGGGCGGACAGGGTGTCATCTGAAGCTTTCTTT. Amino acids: CASRADRVSSEAFF.

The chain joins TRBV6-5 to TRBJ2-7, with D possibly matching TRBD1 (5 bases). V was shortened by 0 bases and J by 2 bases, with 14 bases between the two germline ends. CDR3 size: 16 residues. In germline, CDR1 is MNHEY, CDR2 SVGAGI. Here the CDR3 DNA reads TGTGCCAGCAGTTACTCGATACCCGACAGCCCCTACGAGCAGTACTTC. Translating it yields CASSYSIPDSPYEQYF.

The CDR3 sequence is CASSMIKQGLNNEQFF. The CDR3 nucleotides read TGTGCCAGTAGTATGATTAAACAGGGTTTAAATAATGAGCAGTTCTTC. The V and J genes are TRBV19 and TRBJ2-1; tentative D call: TRBD1 (6 bases). In germline, CDR1 is LNHDA, CDR2 SQIVND (reference sequence). CDR3 length: 16 residues. V was pared by 3 bases and J by 7 bases, with 19 bases between.

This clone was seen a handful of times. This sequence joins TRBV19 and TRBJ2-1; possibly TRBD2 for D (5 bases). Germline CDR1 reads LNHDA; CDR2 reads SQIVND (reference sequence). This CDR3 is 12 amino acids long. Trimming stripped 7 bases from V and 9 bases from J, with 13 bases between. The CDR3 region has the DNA TGTGCCAGTACCCCAGACCGGGGTGAGCAGTTCTTC. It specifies CASTPDRGEQFF.

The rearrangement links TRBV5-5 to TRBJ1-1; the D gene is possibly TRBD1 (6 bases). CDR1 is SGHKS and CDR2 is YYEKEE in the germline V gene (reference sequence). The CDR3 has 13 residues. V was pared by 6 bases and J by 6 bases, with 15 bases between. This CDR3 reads CASIPPGVPEAFF. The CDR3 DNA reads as TGTGCCAGCATCCCGCCAGGGGTCCCTGAAGCTTTCTTT.

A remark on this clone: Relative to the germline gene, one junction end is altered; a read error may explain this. The CDR3, as DNA: TGTGTCAGCAGTTGCGGGACATGGGCGGCTGGCTACACCTTC. It yields the protein CVSSCGTWAAGYTF. The chain recombines TRBV6-5 with TRBJ1-2; a possible D gene is TRBD1 (6 bases). The CDR3 spans 14 residues. Germline V gives CDR1 MNHEY, CDR2 SVGAGI.

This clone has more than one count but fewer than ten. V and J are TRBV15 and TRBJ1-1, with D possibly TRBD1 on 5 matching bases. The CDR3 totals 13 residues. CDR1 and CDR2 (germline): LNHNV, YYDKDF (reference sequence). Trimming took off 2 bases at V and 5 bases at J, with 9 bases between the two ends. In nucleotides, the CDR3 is TGTGCCACCAGCAGACTAGGGGTTACTGAAGCTTTCTTT. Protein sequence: CATSRLGVTEAFF. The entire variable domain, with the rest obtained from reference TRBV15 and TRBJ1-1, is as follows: DAMVIQNPRYQVTQFGKPVTLSCSQTLNHNVMYWYQQKSSQAPKLLFHYYDKDFNNEADTPDNFQSRRPNTSFCFLDIRSPGLGDTAMYLCATSRLGVTEAFFGQGTRLTVV.

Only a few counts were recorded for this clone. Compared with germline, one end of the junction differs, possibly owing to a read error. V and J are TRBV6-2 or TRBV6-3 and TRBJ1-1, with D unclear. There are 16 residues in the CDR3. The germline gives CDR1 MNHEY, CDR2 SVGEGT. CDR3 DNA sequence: TGTGCCAGCAGTTACTCACAGATCTCTATGAACACCGAAGCTTTCTTT. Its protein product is CASSYSQISMNTEAFF.

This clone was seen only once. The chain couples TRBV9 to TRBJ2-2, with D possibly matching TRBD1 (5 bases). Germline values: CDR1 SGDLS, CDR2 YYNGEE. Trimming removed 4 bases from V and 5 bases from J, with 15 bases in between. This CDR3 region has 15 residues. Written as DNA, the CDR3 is TGTGCCAGCAGCCCCCTGGAAGGGGATACCGGGGAGCTGTTTTTT. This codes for CASSPLEGDTGELFF.

CDR3 in amino acids: CASSFTGGEGYNEQFF. In DNA, the CDR3 is TGTGCCAGCAGTTTTACAGGGGGGGAGGGCTACAATGAGCAGTTCTTC. The chain joins TRBV6-5 to TRBJ2-1, with D perhaps matching TRBD1 (8 bases). The CDR3 spans 16 residues. Looked up from germline, CDR1 is MNHEY and CDR2 is SVGAGI. V was shortened by 4 bases and J by 3 bases, with 16 bases between the two germline ends.

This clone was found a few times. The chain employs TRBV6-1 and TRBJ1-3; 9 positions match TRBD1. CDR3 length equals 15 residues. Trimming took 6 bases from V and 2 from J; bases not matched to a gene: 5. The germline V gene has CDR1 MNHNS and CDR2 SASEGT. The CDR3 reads CASRPTGGTGNTIYF. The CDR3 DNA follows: TGTGCCAGCAGACCCACAGGGGGCACTGGAAACACCATATATTTT.